This T cell receptor (beta chain) was sequenced in a study of control samples from healthy donors and cancer patients. Produced via immunoSEQ multiplex PCR; TCRdb's table is partial and in-frame only. Altogether about 220,000 clones are present, roughly 94% being singletons, with the ten largest covering about 1.6%. The CDR3 has 17 amino acids. The junction had 5 bases not matched to a gene; V was cut back by 2 bases and J by 0 bases. Germline V lookup: CDR1 MRHNA, CDR2 SNTAGT. This chain links TRBV6-4 with TRBJ1-3; TRBD1 matches at 9 bases. The sequencing sample was made of blood. The clonotype originates from a man aged 45 to 65 in good health. The CDR3 sequence: CASSDTGQGLSGNTIYF. DNA for the CDR3: TGTGCCAGCAGTGACACTGGACAGGGGCTCTCTGGAAACACCATATATTTT.